Described below is a single T cell receptor (beta chain) sequence and its context. The antigen is unknown. This CDR3 is built from 16 residues. Germline values: CDR1 SGDLS, CDR2 YYNGEE. Trimming took off 0 bases at V and 5 bases at J, with 15 bases between the two ends. Authors of the study amplified TCR beta CDR3 regions from RNA transcripts. The HTBI primer set was used in a first-round RT-PCR of the TCR CDR3. TCRdb independently ran MiXCR on the multiplex PCR reads; one entry per CDR3 protein. The table records roughly 700,000 distinct CDR3 sequences, roughly 32% of them present only once. Stability of Graves' hyperthyroidism was defined as absent ophthalmopathy progression within 18 months. The source of the sample is a study of T cells in Graves' hyperthyroidism and ophthalmopathy. Study results and limitations: Ophthalmopathy, which appeared later, was predicted by the model a median approximately six months before onset.

Specimen: blood. The V gene is TRBV9, the J gene TRBJ1-5, with a weak D call TRBD1 (5 bases). The TCR originated in a woman aged 40-49 years with Graves' hyperthyroidism. Here the CDR3 reads CASSVDEGGGHQPQHF. CDR3 DNA sequence: TGTGCCAGCAGCGTAGACGAGGGCGGGGGACATCAGCCCCAGCATTTT. Full variable domain (rest looked up from reference TRBV9 and TRBJ1-5): DSGVTQTPKHLITATGQRVTLRCSPRSGDLSVYWYQQSLDQGLQFLIQYYNGEERAKGNILERFSAQQFPDLHSELNLSSLELGDSALYFCASSVDEGGGHQPQHFGDGTRLSIL.